The sequence of this TCR beta chain was determined in a study of CD8 T cells in Susac syndrome. cDNA came from around 0.54 to 1 ug RNA primed by random hexamers. One entry per CDR3 protein results from TCRdb running MiXCR on the immunoSEQ multiplex PCR reads. In the table there are some 150,000 distinct CDR3 sequences, around 93% of which are singletons. CDR1 DFQATT and CDR2 SNEGSKA come from the germline V gene (reference sequence). The ends lost 6 bases at V and 7 bases at J; junction bases unmatched: 12. This CDR3 region has 15 residues. Sequencing of TCR beta was performed on blood CD8+ and CD4+ T cells. Susac syndrome patients met recently defined diagnostic criteria for definite or probable disease. Negative isolation was used for CD8+ and CD4+ T cells, and FACS enrichment was applied to TEMRA cells.

This chain links TRBV20-1 with TRBJ1-2; 12 bases agree with TRBD1. The sequenced sample was CD4+ T cells from PBMCs. The TCR originated in a human donor with Susac syndrome. This chain's CDR3 is CSAPSGQGAWRGYTF. Here the CDR3 DNA reads TGCAGTGCACCGTCGGGACAGGGGGCTTGGCGTGGCTACACCTTC.